These 29 T cell receptor beta chains came from one sample sequenced in a study of cytomegalovirus exposure and HLA in healthy donors. Use of 60 Vbeta and 13 Jbeta primers characterized the PCR. Data came from immunoSEQ multiplex PCR; TCRdb stores just in-frame clones and leaves some out. The sample has about 160,000 clones, more than 65% seen once. Sequencing was carried out using PBMCs. The receptors derive from a man in his fifties or sixties in good health and CMV-seropositive.

The chain carries TRBV29-1 and TRBJ1-2, with D possibly being TRBD1 (5 bases). The germline V gene has CDR1 SQVTM and CDR2 ANQGSEA. This CDR3 has 11 residues. Deletions cut 4 bases from V and 8 bases from J, with 11 bases between. The CDR3 protein is CSVVGLPGYTF. DNA of the CDR3: TGCAGCGTTGTGGGACTCCCGGGCTACACCTTC.

The chain combines TRBV4-1 with TRBJ1-6; tentative D call: TRBD1 (6 bases). The CDR3 spans 17 residues. Trimming shortened V by 0 bases and J by 15 bases, and 24 bases separated the two germline ends. Germline CDR1 reads MGHRA; CDR2 reads YSYEKL. This chain's CDR3 is CASSQDQGRGAFGVLHF. As DNA, the CDR3 is TGCGCCAGCAGCCAAGATCAAGGCAGGGGAGCCTTTGGGGTCCTCCACTTT.

CDR3: CASSPSTGYNTGELFF. The CDR3 DNA sequence: TGCGCCAGCAGCCCTAGTACAGGGTACAACACCGGGGAGCTGTTTTTT. This sequence joins TRBV5-1 and TRBJ2-2; D might be TRBD1 (6 bases). CDR1 is SGHRS, CDR2 YFSETQ, per germline. The V end lost 4 bases, the J end lost 2 bases, and 15 bases lay between the germline ends. The CDR3 loop spans 16 amino acids.

The chain links TRBV6-1 to TRBJ2-3; 7 bases agree with TRBD2. The CDR3 loop spans 16 amino acids. V lost 1 base and J lost 2; bases outside the gene matches: 6. CDR1 is MNHNS, CDR2 SASEGT, per germline. This CDR3 reads CASSEVWEGATDTQYF. The DNA for the CDR3 is TGTGCCAGCAGTGAAGTGTGGGAGGGCGCCACAGATACGCAGTATTTT.

This chain links TRBV29-1 with TRBJ1-1; tentative D call: TRBD1 (6 bases). In germline, CDR1 is SQVTM, CDR2 ANQGSEA. This CDR3 spans 14 amino acids. Trimming stripped 4 bases from V and 1 base from J, with 13 bases between. The CDR3 here is CSVGPAGANTEAFF. The DNA for the CDR3 is TGCAGCGTTGGCCCGGCGGGGGCGAACACTGAAGCTTTCTTT.

This clone has a single count. V is TRBV5-1 and J is TRBJ1-2; D might be TRBD1 (6 bases). The CDR3 consists of 15 residues. Germline CDR1 is SGHRS and CDR2 is YFSETQ. Trimming removed 0 bases from V and 4 bases from J, with 13 bases in between. The DNA for the CDR3 is TGCGCCAGCAGCTTGGAAGGACAGTTCTCCTATGGCTACACCTTC. Translating gives CASSLEGQFSYGYTF.

This clone was detected only a few times. The chain employs TRBV14 and TRBJ1-2, with D possibly being TRBD1 (6 bases). The V gene's germline CDR1 is SGHDN and CDR2 FVKESK. V was clipped by 0 bases and J by 8 bases, with 13 bases between them. The length of the CDR3 is 14 residues. CDR3 nucleotide sequence: TGTGCCAGCAGCCAAGAGGTGACAGGCCCGGGCTACACCTTC. It yields the protein CASSQEVTGPGYTF.

The chain carries TRBV12-5 and TRBJ1-1; 11 nucleotides align to TRBD1. Trimming cost V 9 bases and J 4 bases; bases outside gene matches: 7. CDR3 size: 14 residues. Looked up from germline, CDR1 is LGHNT and CDR2 is FRNRAP. CDR3 sequence: CASSDRGRGTEAFF. In nucleotides, the CDR3 is TGTGCTAGCTCGGACAGGGGGCGAGGCACTGAAGCTTTCTTT. Using reference TRBV12-5 and TRBJ1-1 for the parts outside the CDR3, the full variable domain is DARVTQTPRHKVTEMGQEVTMRCQPILGHNTVFWYRQTMMQGLELLAYFRNRAPLDDSGMPKDRFSAEMPDATLATLKIQPSEPRDSAVYFCASSDRGRGTEAFFGQGTRLTVV.

The gene calls are TRBV7-9 and TRBJ1-1; D is perhaps TRBD1 (6 bases). Germline V gene lookup returns CDR1 SEHNR and CDR2 FQNEAQ (reference sequence). CDR3 length: 13 amino acids. Trimming stripped 3 bases from V and 10 bases from J, with 15 bases between. The CDR3 reads CASSFSQQGGAFF. Written as DNA, the CDR3 is TGTGCCAGCAGCTTTAGCCAACAGGGTGGAGCTTTCTTT. The whole variable domain, filled in from reference TRBV7-9 and TRBJ1-1, reads DTGVSQNPRHKITKRGQNVTFRCDPISEHNRLYWYRQTLGQGPEFLTYFQNEAQLEKSRLLSDRFSAERPKGSFSTLEIQRTEQGDSAMYLCASSFSQQGGAFFGQGTRLTVV.

This clone was recorded a few times. This chain uses TRBV5-8 with TRBJ2-6; weak D call: TRBD1 (5 bases). Trimming took off 5 bases at V and 0 bases at J, with 12 bases between the two ends. CDR1 is SGHTS and CDR2 is YDEGEE in the germline V gene. The CDR3 is 16 residues long. The chain's CDR3 is CASRTASFSGANVLTF. CDR3 bases: TGTGCCAGCAGGACAGCAAGCTTCTCTGGGGCCAACGTCCTGACTTTC.

The gene calls are TRBV18 and TRBJ2-1, with a weak D call TRBD2 (6 bases). Germline lookup yields CDR1 KGHSH and CDR2 LQKENI. The V and J ends lost 6 bases and 6 bases respectively, with 24 bases between them. The CDR3 covers 17 residues. The CDR3 region is CASSHRAKLGGPNEQFF. The CDR3 nucleotides read TGTGCCAGCTCGCATAGGGCGAAGCTCGGGGGTCCCAATGAGCAGTTCTTC.

V usage is TRBV6-1 and J usage is TRBJ1-2; 9 bases are a match to TRBD1. Per the germline V gene, CDR1 is MNHNS and CDR2 is SASEGT. The CDR3 totals 15 residues. V trimming: 7 bases; J trimming: 1 base; junction bases outside the gene matches: 7. The CDR3 sequence is CASKDSGQGNYGYTF. As DNA, the CDR3 is TGTGCCAGCAAAGATTCGGGACAGGGTAACTATGGCTACACCTTC.

This clone was observed a single time. A junction boundary mismatches the germline segment, possibly from a read error. The chain couples TRBV7-7 to TRBJ2-1; 11 nucleotides align to TRBD2. The CDR3 is 15 amino acids. Germline CDR1 SSHAT, CDR2 FNYEAQ (reference sequence). The CDR3 nucleotides read TGTGCTAGCAGCCCGGGACTAGCGGCCTACAATGAGCAGTTCTTC. Its protein product is CASSPGLAAYNEQFF.

The chain carries TRBV4-2 and TRBJ2-5; 13 nucleotides line up with TRBD2. The CDR3 runs to 17 residues. Germline V gene sequence: CDR1 LGHNA, CDR2 YNFKEQ. Losses at the gene ends were 0 bases for V and 5 bases for J; bases not matched to a gene: 6. The CDR3 DNA reads as TGTGCCAGCAGCCAAGAAGGGACTAGCGGGGATGGGGAGACCCAGTACTTC. Protein: CASSQEGTSGDGETQYF.

This clone was observed a handful of times. V gene TRBV5-4 combines with J gene TRBJ1-1; tentatively, D is TRBD1 (6 bases). The CDR3 spans 16 residues. V lost 2 bases, J lost 4 bases, and 18 bases lay in between. CDR1 and CDR2 from the germline V gene are SGHNT and YYREEE (reference sequence). The CDR3 loop is CASSLTFGTPSTEAFF. CDR3 coding DNA: TGTGCCAGCAGCTTAACTTTCGGGACACCGAGCACTGAAGCTTTCTTT.

The chain combines TRBV9 with TRBJ2-1; a possible D gene is TRBD1 (5 bases). The CDR3 spans 13 residues. V was shortened by 0 bases and J by 7 bases, with 8 bases between the two germline ends. CDR1 and CDR2 (germline): SGDLS, YYNGEE. The CDR3 protein is CASSVGTMNEQFF. For the CDR3, the DNA is TGTGCCAGCAGCGTAGGGACAATGAATGAGCAGTTCTTC.

The V and J genes are TRBV5-1 and TRBJ2-3; 9 bases align to TRBD2. The CDR3 is 15 residues long. The germline V gene has CDR1 SGHRS and CDR2 YFSETQ. V shed 2 bases, J shed 4 bases, and the junction held 5 bases outside the gene matches. CDR3 bases: TGCGCCAGCAGCTTAGCGGGAGGTAGTGCAGATACGCAGTATTTT. Its translation: CASSLAGGSADTQYF. Full variable domain (remainder filled in from reference TRBV5-1 and TRBJ2-3): KAGVTQTPRYLIKTRGQQVTLSCSPISGHRSVSWYQQTPGQGLQFLFEYFSETQRNKGNFPGRFSGRQFSNSRSEMNVSTLELGDSALYLCASSLAGGSADTQYFGPGTRLTVL.

This rearrangement joins TRBV6-1 to TRBJ2-1, with a weak D call TRBD2 (6 bases). Germline loops: CDR1 MNHNS, CDR2 SASEGT. This CDR3 has 14 residues. V lost 6 bases and J lost 7, with 16 bases in between. DNA for the CDR3: TGTGCCAGCAGCGTAGCGGCCTCCTGGAATGAGCAGTTCTTC. Translating gives CASSVAASWNEQFF.

The chain recombines TRBV11-2 with TRBJ2-3; 8 nucleotides match TRBD2. V dropped 6 bases and J dropped 1; count of bases not matched to a gene: 6. The CDR3 length is 15 residues. The germline V gene encodes CDR1 SGHAT and CDR2 FQNNGV. In DNA, the CDR3 is TGTGCCAGCAGTAGCGGGACCGGGGGCACAGATACGCAGTATTTT. This gives the protein CASSSGTGGTDTQYF.

The chain carries TRBV11-3 and TRBJ2-5, with 8 bases lining up with TRBD2. The CDR3 spans 14 residues. V shed 0 bases and J 9 bases; nucleotides not matched to a gene: 6. Looked up from germline, CDR1 is SGHNT and CDR2 is YENEEA. Here the CDR3 DNA reads TGTGCCAGCAGCTTAGATGGGGAGCGGGAGTCCCAGTACTTC. This sequence encodes CASSLDGERESQYF.

This clone is a singleton in its sample. The chain uses TRBV15 and TRBJ2-1, with D perhaps matching TRBD1 (5 bases). Germline CDR1 LNHNV, CDR2 YYDKDF (reference sequence). V gave up 0 bases and J gave up 9 bases, with 9 bases separating them. The CDR3 consists of 13 residues. CDR3 nucleotides: TGTGCCACCAGCAGAGATAACAGGCTTGAGCAGTTCTTC. This codes for CATSRDNRLEQFF.

This chain uses TRBV7-9 with TRBJ2-5; D perhaps matches TRBD1 (5 bases). Germline V gene data show CDR1 as SEHNR and CDR2 as FQNEAQ (reference sequence). The V gene lost 3 bases and the J gene lost 4 bases, with 15 bases spanning the gap. The CDR3 is 15 residues long. The CDR3 is CASSFGRVDGETQYF. The CDR3 DNA sequence: TGTGCCAGCAGCTTCGGCAGGGTGGACGGAGAGACCCAGTACTTC.

The chain couples TRBV7-3 to TRBJ1-2; 7 bases match TRBD1. The CDR3 is 13 residues long. The germline V gene has CDR1 SGHTA and CDR2 FQGTGA. The ends lost 1 base at V and 6 bases at J; junction bases unmatched: 2. CDR3 sequence: CASSLRQGDGYTF. CDR3 nucleotide sequence: TGTGCCAGCAGCTTAAGACAGGGAGATGGCTACACCTTC.

J is TRBJ1-1 and V is TRBV5-1, with D unclear. Trimming left V 5 bases short and J 0 bases short, with 8 bases between. There are 13 residues in the CDR3. Per the germline V gene, CDR1 is SGHRS and CDR2 is YFSETQ. The CDR3 region is CASSKDLNTEAFF. CDR3 nucleotides: TGCGCCAGCAGTAAAGACTTGAACACTGAAGCTTTCTTT. Looking up the rest from reference TRBV5-1 and TRBJ1-1 gives the full variable domain: KAGVTQTPRYLIKTRGQQVTLSCSPISGHRSVSWYQQTPGQGLQFLFEYFSETQRNKGNFPGRFSGRQFSNSRSEMNVSTLELGDSALYLCASSKDLNTEAFFGQGTRLTVV.

The chain recombines TRBV29-1 with TRBJ1-5; 8 bases are shared with TRBD1. V was pared by 6 bases and J by 5 bases, with 9 bases of the junction left unmatched. The CDR3 has 14 residues. The germline CDR1 and CDR2 sequences are SQVTM and ANQGSEA. CDR3 residues: CSVATGGRDQPQHF. CDR3 sequence (DNA): TGCAGCGTCGCAACAGGGGGAAGGGATCAGCCCCAGCATTTT.

This clone was seen only once. The chain is built from TRBV19 and TRBJ1-1, with D perhaps matching TRBD1 (5 bases). There are 16 residues in the CDR3. Germline V lookup: CDR1 LNHDA, CDR2 SQIVND (reference sequence). Trimming removed 4 bases from V and 1 base from J, with 16 bases in between. CDR3 bases: TGTGCCAGTAGTAAGCATAGTGGCAGGGAGAACACTGAAGCTTTCTTT. It is translated as CASSKHSGRENTEAFF.

CDR3 sequence: CASTRLGDIGELFF. In DNA, the CDR3 is TGTGCCAGCACCCGTCTAGGGGACATCGGGGAGCTGTTTTTT. The rearrangement uses TRBV11-3 and TRBJ2-2; D might be TRBD1 (6 bases). Germline V gene sequence: CDR1 SGHNT, CDR2 YENEEA. The CDR3 spans 14 residues. The ends were cut back, 7 bases at V and 7 bases at J, with 16 bases in the middle.

The gene calls are TRBV4-1 and TRBJ1-2; 10 bases are a match to TRBD1. CDR3 length equals 17 residues. V was clipped by 2 bases and J by 2 bases; unmatched bases: 8. Germline V lookup: CDR1 MGHRA, CDR2 YSYEKL. In DNA, the CDR3 is TGCGCCAGCAGCCAAAAACTAGGGACAGGGGAGAACTATGGCTACACCTTC. Its protein is CASSQKLGTGENYGYTF.

The rearrangement joins TRBV11-2 to TRBJ2-7; D is possibly TRBD2 (5 bases). V dropped 4 bases and J dropped 3 bases, with 10 bases sitting between them. The CDR3 has 13 residues. Germline loops: CDR1 SGHAT, CDR2 FQNNGV. CDR3 DNA sequence: TGTGCCAGCAGCTCCGGACTTGACTACGAGCAGTACTTC. This gives the protein CASSSGLDYEQYF.